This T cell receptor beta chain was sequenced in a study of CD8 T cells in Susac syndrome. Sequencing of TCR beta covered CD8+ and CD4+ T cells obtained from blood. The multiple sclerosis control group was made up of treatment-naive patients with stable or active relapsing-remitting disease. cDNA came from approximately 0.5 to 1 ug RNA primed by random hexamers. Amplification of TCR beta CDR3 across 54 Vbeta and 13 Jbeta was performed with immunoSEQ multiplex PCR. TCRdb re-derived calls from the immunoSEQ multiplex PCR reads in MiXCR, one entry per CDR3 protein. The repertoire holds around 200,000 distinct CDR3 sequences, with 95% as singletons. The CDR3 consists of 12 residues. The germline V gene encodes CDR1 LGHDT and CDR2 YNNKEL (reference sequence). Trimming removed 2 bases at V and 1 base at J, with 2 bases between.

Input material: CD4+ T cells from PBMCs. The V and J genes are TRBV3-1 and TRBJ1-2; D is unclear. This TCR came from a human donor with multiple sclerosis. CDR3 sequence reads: CASSQHNYGYTF. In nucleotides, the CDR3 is TGTGCCAGCAGCCAACATAACTATGGCTACACCTTC.